This entry features one T cell receptor (beta chain) sequence. The entry originates in a study of blood T cell repertoires in COVID-19. Whole-study context: Spain, Italy and the United States supplied samples that represented acute and convalescent COVID-19. Sample material is recorded as cDNA or gDNA derived from T cells, B-cell-depleted T cells, or PBMCs.

V lost 3 bases to trimming and J lost 6 bases, with 15 bases between them. Germline CDR1 and CDR2: SGHRS and YFSETQ. The CDR3 sequence is 14 residues long. Original analysis: Estimation of nucleated cell counts was performed using reference gene primer amplification. Assay used: immunoSEQ multiplex PCR; TCRdb lists only in-frame clones, some missing. D and trimming come from the DNA, and the V and J calls and clone size come from that table. The table lists 100,000 to 150,000 clones, roughly 88% of them singletons. V is TRBV5-1 and J is TRBJ1-2, with TRBD1 as a possible D gene (6 bases). The sequence derives from a middle-aged man with acute or convalescent COVID-19. Sequencing used peripheral blood. CDR3 sequence (DNA): TGCGCCAGCAGCTGGACGGGACAAAGGGATGGCTACACCTTC. Protein product: CASSWTGQRDGYTF.